The 8 T cell receptor beta chains reported below all come from one sample, sequenced in a study of T cells after yellow fever vaccination. TCRdb re-derived calls from the 5' RACE reads in MiXCR, one entry per CDR3 protein. The sample comprises approximately 550,000 distinct CDR3 sequences, 15% to 20% of which are singletons, and around an eighth rests with the top ten. This material consisted of PBMCs, taken 15 days after the yellow fever booster vaccination. The receptors shown here come from a man aged 25-40 years who received the YFV17D yellow fever vaccine.

This clonotype occurred a few times. The chain carries TRBV14 and TRBJ2-7; TRBD1 or TRBD2 may be the D gene (5 bases each). This CDR3 contains 18 residues. Trimming pared 3 bases from V and 2 bases from J, leaving 23 bases between. Germline assignment: CDR1 SGHDN and CDR2 FVKESK. The CDR3: CASSHNPLGPRRPYEQYF. The CDR3 DNA reads TGTGCCAGCAGCCACAATCCCTTGGGGCCGCGGAGGCCCTACGAGCAGTACTTC. Filled out from reference TRBV14 and TRBJ2-7, the complete variable domain reads EAGVTQFPSHSVIEKGQTVTLRCDPISGHDNLYWYRRVMGKEIKFLLHFVKESKQDESGMPNNRFLAERTGGTYSTLKVQPAELEDSGVYFCASSHNPLGPRRPYEQYFGPGTRLTVT.

This clonotype was seen more than once but under ten times. CDR3 protein: CASSLSSGSNEQYF. For the CDR3, the DNA is TGTGCCAGCAGTTTATCCAGCGGGAGCAACGAGCAGTACTTC. V usage is TRBV12-3 or TRBV12-4 and J usage is TRBJ2-7, with 8 bases matching TRBD2. CDR3 length: 14 residues. The V gene end was trimmed by 2 bases and the J gene end by 5 bases; junction bases not matched to a gene: 5.

The chain uses TRBV20-1 and TRBJ2-1, with TRBD2 matching over 14 bases. The CDR3 contains 14 residues. Trimming cost V 6 bases and J 12 bases; bases outside gene matches: 10. CDR1 is DFQATT and CDR2 is SNEGSKA in the germline V gene (reference sequence). CDR3 loop: CSASSGTSGRTQFF. The CDR3 nucleotides read TGCAGTGCCTCCTCGGGGACTAGCGGGAGAACGCAGTTCTTC.

The chain combines TRBV7-2 with TRBJ2-5; TRBD1 is a possible D gene (5 bases). CDR3 length: 14 amino acids. The germline gives CDR1 SGHTA, CDR2 FQGNSA. Between the trimmed V and J ends, which lost 1 base and 2 bases, there was a span of 8 bases. The CDR3 bases are TGTGCCAGCAGCTTAGGATACAGGCAAGAGACCCAGTACTTC. It encodes CASSLGYRQETQYF. The variable domain in full, with the rest retrieved from reference TRBV7-2 and TRBJ2-5, is GAGVSQSPSNKVTEKGKDVELRCDPISGHTALYWYRQSLGQGLEFLIYFQGNSAPDKSGLPSDRFSAERTGGSVSTLTIQRTQQEDSAVYLCASSLGYRQETQYFGPGTRLLVL.

This chain's CDR3 is CASSLSRAPQETQYF. CDR3 nucleotide sequence: TGTGCCAGCAGTTTATCCCGAGCGCCACAAGAGACCCAGTACTTC. The rearrangement links TRBV28 to TRBJ2-5; D is uncertain. The V gene lost 1 base and the J gene lost 2 bases, with 11 bases spanning the gap. CDR3 length: 15 residues. Germline V gene data show CDR1 as MDHEN and CDR2 as SYDVKM.

The chain employs TRBV9 and TRBJ2-2; TRBD2 agrees at 9 bases. CDR1 and CDR2 (germline): SGDLS, YYNGEE. This CDR3 is 16 amino acids long. V trimming: 5 bases; J trimming: 2 bases; junction bases outside the gene matches: 7. The DNA for the CDR3 is TGTGCCAGCAGTGCTGCTAGCGGGATAAACACCGGGGAGCTGTTTTTT. Translated, it gives CASSAASGINTGELFF.

This clonotype was detected only a few times. The junction departs from germline at one end; a sequencing error may be responsible. The chain carries TRBV20-1 and TRBJ2-1; D unclear. The CDR3 is 14 amino acids. Germline CDR1 and CDR2: DFQATT and SNEGSKA (reference sequence). The CDR3 sequence is CCARDLRRGNEQFF. The CDR3 DNA follows: TGCTGTGCTAGAGACCTCCGGCGTGGGAATGAGCAGTTCTTC.

The chain couples TRBV20-1 to TRBJ1-4; TRBD1 matches 7 bases. From germline, CDR1 is DFQATT and CDR2 SNEGSKA (reference sequence). This CDR3 spans 16 amino acids. Trimming cost V 3 bases and J 1 base; bases outside gene matches: 8. The CDR3 coding sequence is TGCAGTGCTAGCGACAGGGCTACGGGAACTAATGAAAAACTGTTTTTT. It is translated as CSASDRATGTNEKLFF.